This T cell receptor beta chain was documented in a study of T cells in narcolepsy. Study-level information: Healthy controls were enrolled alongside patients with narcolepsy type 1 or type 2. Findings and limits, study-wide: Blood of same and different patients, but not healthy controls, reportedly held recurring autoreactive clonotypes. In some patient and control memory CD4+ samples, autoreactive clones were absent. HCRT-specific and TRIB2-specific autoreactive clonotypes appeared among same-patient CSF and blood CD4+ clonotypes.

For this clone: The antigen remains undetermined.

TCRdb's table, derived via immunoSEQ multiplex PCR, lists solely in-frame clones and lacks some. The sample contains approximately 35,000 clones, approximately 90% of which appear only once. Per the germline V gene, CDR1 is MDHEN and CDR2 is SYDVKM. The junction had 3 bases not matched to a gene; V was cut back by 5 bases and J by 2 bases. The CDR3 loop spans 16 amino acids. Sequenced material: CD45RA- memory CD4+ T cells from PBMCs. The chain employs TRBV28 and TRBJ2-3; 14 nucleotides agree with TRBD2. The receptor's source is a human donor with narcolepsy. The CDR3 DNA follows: TGTGCCAGCAGTACGGGACTAGCGGGAGTCACAGATACGCAGTATTTT. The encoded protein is CASSTGLAGVTDTQYF.